This TCR beta chain was captured by sequencing in a study of PD-1 blockade in classical Hodgkin lymphoma. Study-level points and caveats: Possible causes of repertoire differences, disease activity or prior therapy, remain undefined. Relapsed/refractory patients reportedly had the lowest baseline TCR diversity, below newly diagnosed patients, who were below healthy donors.

To note about this clone: Antigen unknown.

Time point here: newly diagnosed, previously untreated cHL patient sample. Magnetic negative selection purified CD4+ T cells from thawed PBMCs. PBMCs from untreated, newly diagnosed classical Hodgkin lymphoma were comparison samples. Only in-frame clones appear in the TCRdb table, and some are missing; sequencing was by immunoSEQ multiplex PCR. The sample lists 20,000 to 25,000 clones; less than 95% were seen once. Trimming left V 10 bases short and J 2 bases short, with 14 bases between. From germline, CDR1 is MDHEN and CDR2 SYDVKM. CDR3 length equals 13 residues. This chain links TRBV28 with TRBJ1-1, with a possible D match to TRBD1 (6 bases). The sequencing sample was made of CD4+ T cells from blood. This clonotype was sampled from a human donor with classical Hodgkin lymphoma. CDR3: CATEGEVNTEAFF. CDR3 coding DNA: TGTGCCACCGAGGGGGAAGTAAACACTGAAGCTTTCTTT.